The T cell receptor (beta chain) under discussion was sequenced for a study of T cells after yellow fever vaccination. The CDR3 length is 16 residues. Germline V gene sequence: CDR1 SGDLS, CDR2 YYNGEE. V was clipped by 1 base and J by 8 bases; unmatched bases: 9. This clonotype was recorded a few times. Antigen unknown. 5'RACE template switching produced TCR cDNA carrying a universal primer site and UMIs. TCRdb re-analysed the 5' RACE reads in MiXCR, keeping a single row per CDR3 protein. The repertoire consists of roughly 320,000 distinct CDR3 sequences, with around 10% occurring once and the leading ten covering 3% to 3.5%. Study results and caveats: CD4 and CD8 compartments shared a small share of clonotypes, likely from convergent recombination. Post-booster samples contained most primary-vaccination clones (around 95% CD4, roughly 88% CD8). By day 5 rather than day 15, the secondary response had peaked, though it was weaker.

The receptor was derived from a man aged 18 to 30 who received the YFV17D yellow fever vaccine. The rearrangement uses TRBV9 and TRBJ1-1; 12 positions match TRBD1. This material consisted of CD4+ T cells sorted from PBMCs, taken 45 days after the yellow fever booster vaccination. CDR3: CASSVSPLGQGAEAFF. Here the CDR3 DNA reads TGTGCCAGCAGCGTAAGCCCTTTGGGACAGGGGGCGGAAGCTTTCTTT.